Following are 14 T cell receptor beta chains from one sample sequenced in a study of post-analysis software for immune sequencing data. Included in the TCR beta cDNA libraries were unique molecular identifiers. TCRdb re-analysed the PCR reads in MiXCR, keeping a single row per CDR3 protein. The sample holds around 700,000 distinct CDR3 sequences; around 64% are singletons and the top ten take 11%. The study's findings and limits: Elevated frequency relative to controls characterized several TRBV segments in patients, TRBV5-6, TRBV5-1 and TRBV20-1 among them.

No antigen has been assigned to these receptors. The sample was blood. These TCRs come from a girl aged 2 to 10 with multiple sclerosis.

This clonotype was counted only a few times. The chain uses TRBV6-5 and TRBJ1-1, with D possibly matching TRBD1 (5 bases). Between the trimmed V and J ends, which lost 6 bases and 5 bases, there was a span of 22 bases. This CDR3 has 16 residues. In germline, CDR1 is MNHEY, CDR2 SVGAGI. CDR3 sequence reads: CASRVRDGRGSTEAFF. In DNA form, the CDR3 reads TGTGCCAGCAGAGTTAGGGACGGGCGGGGTAGTACTGAAGCTTTCTTT.

The chain has TRBV20-1 and TRBJ1-5; D is possibly TRBD1 (5 bases). The CDR3 spans 14 residues. V was clipped by 0 bases and J by 5 bases, with 11 bases between them. The V gene's germline CDR1 is DFQATT and CDR2 SNEGSKA (reference sequence). In DNA form, the CDR3 reads TGCAGTGCTAGAGATGTAGGGGAGTATCAGCCCCAGCATTTT. This gives the protein CSARDVGEYQPQHF.

This clonotype was seen a handful of times. This rearrangement joins TRBV6-1 to TRBJ1-1; no definite D call. The germline V gene encodes CDR1 MNHNS and CDR2 SASEGT. CDR3 size: 10 residues. V shed 7 bases and J shed 4 bases, with 4 bases lying between them. In DNA, the CDR3 is TGTGCCAGCATTGGCACTGAAGCTTTCTTT. Translating gives CASIGTEAFF.

This clonotype was picked up a small number of times. V gene TRBV29-1 combines with J gene TRBJ1-1; D gene unclear. Trimming stripped 4 bases from V and 4 bases from J, with 16 bases between. The CDR3 contains 14 residues. Germline values: CDR1 SQVTM, CDR2 ANQGSEA. The CDR3 loop is CSVGYLGRGTEAFF. CDR3 DNA: TGCAGCGTTGGGTACCTAGGCCGGGGCACTGAAGCTTTCTTT.

The chain has TRBV9 and TRBJ1-5; maybe TRBD1 (6 bases). Trimming took 0 bases from V and 2 from J, leaving 9 bases between them. This CDR3 has 15 amino acids. Germline V gene data show CDR1 as SGDLS and CDR2 as YYNGEE. The DNA of the CDR3 is TGTGCCAGCAGCGTAGAGGCAGGGGGCAATCAGCCCCAGCATTTT. Encoded protein: CASSVEAGGNQPQHF.

This clonotype was seen a handful of times. The chain employs TRBV5-6 and TRBJ2-4; TRBD1 matches at 7 bases. The DNA matches TRBJ2-7 better at its end, which makes the J call doubtful. The CDR3 covers 14 residues. Germline lookup yields CDR1 SGHDT and CDR2 YYEEEE. This chain's CDR3 is CASSFTGTVDEQYF. The CDR3 coding sequence is TGTGCCAGCAGCTTTACCGGGACAGTCGACGAGCAGTACTTC.

The chain recombines TRBV13 with TRBJ2-1; TRBD2 matches at 7 bases. Germline CDR1 is PRHDT and CDR2 is FYEKMQ (reference sequence). This CDR3 is built from 14 residues. The V gene end was trimmed by 2 bases and the J gene end by 8 bases; junction bases not matched to a gene: 6. CDR3: CASSLRLAKDEQFF. As DNA, the CDR3 is TGTGCCAGCAGCTTACGACTAGCAAAGGATGAGCAGTTCTTC.

This clonotype was picked up a small number of times. The chain combines TRBV5-1 with TRBJ2-7; 7 nucleotides agree with TRBD2. V lost 2 bases and J lost 6; bases outside the gene matches: 5. Germline loops: CDR1 SGHRS, CDR2 YFSETQ. This CDR3 region has 13 residues. CDR3 amino acids: CASSLDSGGEQYF. The DNA for the CDR3 is TGCGCCAGCAGCTTAGACTCGGGAGGCGAGCAGTACTTC.

The J gene is TRBJ2-5, the V gene TRBV6-6; 7 bases are shared with TRBD1. The CDR3 runs to 14 residues. J was trimmed by 4 bases and V by 5 bases; bases with no gene match: 7. Germline values: CDR1 MNHNY, CDR2 SVGAGI (reference sequence). The CDR3 protein is CASSKRQGGETQYF. In nucleotides, the CDR3 is TGTGCCAGCAGTAAGCGACAGGGCGGAGAGACCCAGTACTTC.

The chain has TRBV4-2 and TRBJ2-2; D perhaps matches TRBD2 (7 bases). Trimming cost V 8 bases and J 0 bases, with 13 bases left between them. CDR3 length: 15 amino acids. CDR1 and CDR2 (germline): LGHNA, YNFKEQ. The CDR3 spells CASFGGGANTGELFF. In DNA, the CDR3 is TGTGCCAGCTTCGGAGGGGGGGCGAACACCGGGGAGCTGTTTTTT.

This chain connects TRBV7-2 to TRBJ2-3; the match to TRBD2 covers 11 bases. The V and J ends lost 5 bases and 7 bases, in that order; junction bases with no gene match: 8. CDR1 is SGHTA and CDR2 is FQGNSA in the germline V gene. The CDR3 is 15 amino acids. DNA of the CDR3: TGTGCCAGCAGCAATGTAGCGGGGGGGCCGAATACGCAGTATTTT. This gives the protein CASSNVAGGPNTQYF.

The table lists this clonotype with a count of one. The V gene is TRBV2, the J gene TRBJ2-5, with 12 bases that match TRBD2. Germline V gives CDR1 SNHLY, CDR2 FYNNEI. The CDR3 loop spans 16 amino acids. V lost 4 bases, J lost 5 bases, and 8 bases stayed unmatched. This CDR3 is CASSGSSGRAYETQYF. DNA for the CDR3: TGTGCCAGCAGTGGATCTAGCGGGAGGGCCTACGAGACCCAGTACTTC.

The chain joins TRBV10-3 to TRBJ2-1; 11 bases line up with TRBD2. The CDR3 consists of 15 residues. V lost 0 bases, J lost 6 bases, and 1 base stayed unmatched. Looked up from germline, CDR1 is ENHRY and CDR2 is SYGVKD. The CDR3: CAISESGLAVNEQFF. The DNA for the CDR3 is TGTGCCATCAGTGAGTCGGGACTAGCGGTCAATGAGCAGTTCTTC.

The V and J genes are TRBV7-2 and TRBJ2-1; D assignment may be TRBD1 or TRBD2 (6 bases each). V was shortened by 1 base and J by 13 bases, with 14 bases between the two germline ends. Germline V lookup: CDR1 SGHTA, CDR2 FQGNSA. This CDR3 spans 13 amino acids. The CDR3 nucleotides are TGTGCCAGCAGCTTAGATGGGGGGCGGCCCCAGTTCTTC. Protein: CASSLDGGRPQFF.